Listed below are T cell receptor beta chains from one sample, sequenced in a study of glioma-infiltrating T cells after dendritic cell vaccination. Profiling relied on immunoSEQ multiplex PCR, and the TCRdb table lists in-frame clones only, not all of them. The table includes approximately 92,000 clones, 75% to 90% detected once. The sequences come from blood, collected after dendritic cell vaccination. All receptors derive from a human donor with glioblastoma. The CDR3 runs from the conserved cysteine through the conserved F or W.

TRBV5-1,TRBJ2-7,CASSLSPSYEQYF
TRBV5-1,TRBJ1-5,CASSYGENQPQHF
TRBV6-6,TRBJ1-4,CASSSRQRWFEKLFF
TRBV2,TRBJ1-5,CASSDGAGYSNQPQHF
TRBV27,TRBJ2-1,CASRPDRESSYNEQFF
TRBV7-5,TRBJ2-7,CARSPIGLAGGSYEQYF
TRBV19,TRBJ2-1,CASSMYSDNEQFF
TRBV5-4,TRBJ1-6,CASSFGGGNNSPLHF
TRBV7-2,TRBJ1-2,CASSLSEGRGRDYGYTF
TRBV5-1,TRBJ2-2,CASSSGLAGGTNTGELFF
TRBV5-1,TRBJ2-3,CASSTPRWHTQYF
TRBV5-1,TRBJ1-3,CASSWQGAGNTIYF
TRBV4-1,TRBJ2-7,CASSQDASLAAYEQYF
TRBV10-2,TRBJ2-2,CASSVLAGTGELFF
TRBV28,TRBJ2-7,CASSLPVMDEQYF
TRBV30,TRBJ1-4,CAWRPGDEKLFF
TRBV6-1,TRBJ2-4,CASSEDGPGPKNIQYF
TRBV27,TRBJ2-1,CASTLYAGGRLSEQFF
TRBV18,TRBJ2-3,CASSPLQDTQYF
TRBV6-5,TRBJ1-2,CASSYWQGSNYGYTF
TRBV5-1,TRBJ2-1,CASSLLPGQGTHNEQFF
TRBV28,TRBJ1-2,CASSSGITNYGYTF
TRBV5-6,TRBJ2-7,CASSFFGGDACEQYF
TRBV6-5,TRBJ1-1,CASSQIIASTEAFF
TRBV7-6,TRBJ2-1,CASSQEPSRAGGYNEQFF
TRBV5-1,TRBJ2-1,CASSWPQSGLASYNEQFF
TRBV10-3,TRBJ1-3,CAISEHLRVGGNTIYF
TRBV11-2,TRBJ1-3,CASSFLTGGVVGNTIYF
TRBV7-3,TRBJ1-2,CASSVTGGGGYTF
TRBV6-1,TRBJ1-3,CARGRGGSGNTIYF
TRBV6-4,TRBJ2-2,CASSTGGANTGELFF
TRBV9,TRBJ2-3,CASSARTSGSVDTQYF
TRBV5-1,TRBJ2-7,CASSLGLAGVEQYF
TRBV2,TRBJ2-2,CASSGTGDTGELFF
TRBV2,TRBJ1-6,CASSRQGGGGNSPLHF
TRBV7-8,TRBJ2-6,CASSLIIPPGANVLTF
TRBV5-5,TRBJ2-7,CASSFPRLAGSYEQYF
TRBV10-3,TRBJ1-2,CATGQENYGYTF
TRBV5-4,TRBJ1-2,CASSLVGGGYGYTF
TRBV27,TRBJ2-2,CASSLSIQGTGELFF
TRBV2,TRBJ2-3,CATASTSTSTDTQYF
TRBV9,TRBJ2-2,CASSAAGTANTGELFF
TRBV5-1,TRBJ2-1,CASSGYRGDYNEQFF
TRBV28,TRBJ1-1,CASSFPGLFNTEAFF
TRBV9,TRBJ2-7,CASSRSEGGPFSYEQYF
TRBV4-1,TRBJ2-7,CASSPPSGSYEQYF
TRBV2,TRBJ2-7,CASSETSGEGEQYF
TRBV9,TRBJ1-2,CASSVVPGDYGYTF
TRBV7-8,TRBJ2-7,CASTPNRTGRNEQYF
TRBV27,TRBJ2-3,CASSLGRVSGDTDTQYF
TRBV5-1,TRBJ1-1,CASSFEQASMTEAFF
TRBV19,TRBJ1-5,CASRAHTGYLNQPQHF
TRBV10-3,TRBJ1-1,CASRPGGTEAFF
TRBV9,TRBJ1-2,CASSVVEGGYTF
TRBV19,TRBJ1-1,CASFTGMNTEAFF